The 13 T cell receptor beta chains reported below all come from one sample, sequenced in a study of molecular identifiers for immune sequencing clone quantification. TCRdb fed the PCR reads into MiXCR, producing one record per CDR3 protein. The data contain about 500,000 distinct CDR3 sequences, 20% to 25% of them singletons. Sequences were obtained from naive CD8+ T cells from blood, with Jurkat cell RNA spiked in. The subset is: FACS-sorted CD8+CD4-CCR7+CD45RA+ naive T cells. All receptors come from a human donor in good health. Some libraries in this study had Jurkat cell RNA spiked in.

This clonotype was seen once. This rearrangement joins TRBV12-3 or TRBV12-4 to TRBJ2-2; 8 bases fit TRBD2. V lost 6 bases and J lost 6; bases outside the gene matches: 9. The CDR3 sequence is 15 residues long. The DNA for the CDR3 is TGTGCCAGCAGGATCGGGGGGGGGTCCCCCGGGGAGCTGTTTTTT. Translation: CASRIGGGSPGELFF.

This clonotype occurred a few times. The junction and the germline gene differ at one end; a read error may be behind it. J is TRBJ2-5 and V is TRBV7-2; TRBD2 is a possible D gene (5 bases). The CDR3 is 16 residues long. Germline CDR1 SGHTA, CDR2 FQGNSA. CDR3 sequence reads: CASSPDVLSGQETQCF. CDR3 in DNA: TGTGCCAGCAGCCCTGATGTCCTAAGCGGCCAAGAGACCCAGTGCTTC.

This clonotype was observed a handful of times. V is TRBV10-3 and J is TRBJ1-5; TRBD1 matches 7 bases. The CDR3 is 15 amino acids. CDR1 is ENHRY and CDR2 is SYGVKD in the germline V gene. Losses at the gene ends were 10 bases for V and 0 bases for J; bases not matched to a gene: 9. CDR3 bases: TGTGCCACCAGGGGGGTAGGGTATAGCAATCAGCCCCAGCATTTT. Its translation is CATRGVGYSNQPQHF.

This clonotype has a count of ten or more. The chain links TRBV30 to TRBJ2-3; D is uncertain. V shed 2 bases and J shed 5 bases, with 11 bases lying between them. In germline, CDR1 is GTSNPN, CDR2 SVGIG (reference sequence). The CDR3 consists of 13 residues. The CDR3 protein is CAWSLGNGDTQYF. The CDR3 DNA reads as TGTGCCTGGAGTTTGGGTAACGGAGATACGCAGTATTTT.

This clonotype was counted at least ten times. V gene TRBV7-9 combines with J gene TRBJ1-5; 8 bases fit TRBD1. CDR1 is SEHNR, CDR2 FQNEAQ, per germline (reference sequence). The CDR3 covers 16 residues. With 1 base clipped from V and 3 bases from J, the junction kept 5 bases outside the gene matches. The CDR3 sequence is CASSLVTGGDNQPQHF. In DNA form, the CDR3 reads TGTGCCAGCAGCTTAGTAACAGGGGGTGACAATCAGCCCCAGCATTTT.

This clonotype was observed a few times. The chain uses TRBV7-9 and TRBJ1-2, with 8 bases identical to TRBD1. Germline assignment: CDR1 SEHNR and CDR2 FQNEAQ (reference sequence). The CDR3 contains 15 residues. V was clipped by 2 bases and J by 4 bases; unmatched bases: 6. In DNA form, the CDR3 reads TGTGCCAGCAGCTTATACGACAGGGGCGGCTATGGCTACACCTTC. Translating gives CASSLYDRGGYGYTF.

This clonotype has just a few counts. The CDR3 sequence is CASSKGAIPRAYEQYF. Here the CDR3 DNA reads TGTGCCAGCAGCAAAGGGGCCATTCCCCGAGCCTACGAGCAGTACTTC. J is TRBJ2-7 and V is TRBV21-1; the table gives TRBD2 as D, unverified against the DNA. TRBV21-1 is given as a pseudogene. The CDR3 is 16 amino acids.

This rearrangement joins TRBV12-3 or TRBV12-4 to TRBJ2-5; 9 nucleotides line up with TRBD2. This CDR3 has 16 amino acids. Trimming took 3 bases from V and 1 from J; bases not matched to a gene: 6. As DNA, the CDR3 is TGTGCCAGCAGTTTGTCAAGCGGGGGGTTCCAAGAGACCCAGTACTTC. It is translated as CASSLSSGGFQETQYF.

This clonotype was seen ten or more times. V and J are TRBV7-9 and TRBJ1-2, with 8 bases matching TRBD1. The germline V gene has CDR1 SEHNR and CDR2 FQNEAQ (reference sequence). The CDR3 extends over 14 amino acids. V gave up 2 bases and J gave up 7 bases; unmatched junction bases: 6. CDR3 region: CASSLNQGAIGYTF. The CDR3 nucleotides are TGTGCCAGCAGCTTAAACCAGGGGGCAATTGGCTACACCTTC. Complete variable domain (other parts from reference TRBV7-9 and TRBJ1-2): DTGVSQNPRHKITKRGQNVTFRCDPISEHNRLYWYRQTLGQGPEFLTYFQNEAQLEKSRLLSDRFSAERPKGSFSTLEIQRTEQGDSAMYLCASSLNQGAIGYTFGSGTRLTVV.

The chain is built from TRBV4-3 and TRBJ1-5, with D perhaps matching TRBD1 (6 bases). Trimming left V 0 bases short and J 7 bases short, with 13 bases between. This CDR3 contains 15 residues. The V gene's germline CDR1 is LGHNA and CDR2 YSLEER. The CDR3 is CASSQDRGGWQPQHF. CDR3 nucleotides: TGCGCCAGCAGCCAAGATAGGGGGGGTTGGCAGCCCCAGCATTTT.

A remark on this clonotype: At one end, the junction sequence differs from germline, possibly due to a read error. The rearrangement uses TRBV6-2 or TRBV6-3 and TRBJ2-3, with no clear D. Germline assignment: CDR1 MNHEY and CDR2 SVGEGT. The CDR3 is made up of 14 amino acids. The CDR3 coding sequence is TGTGCCAGCAATTACCCTTCTAGCACAGATACGCAGTATTTT. Translated, it gives CASNYPSSTDTQYF.

This clonotype has a handful of counts. The rearrangement links TRBV7-8 to TRBJ2-7, with 7 positions matching TRBD1. The CDR3 contains 15 residues. Germline V gene sequence: CDR1 SGHVS, CDR2 FQNEAQ. With V trimmed by 1 base and J by 2 bases, 5 bases remained unmatched. CDR3 nucleotide sequence: TGTGCCAGCAGCTTAGACGGGACAGCTACCTACGAGCAGTACTTC. Translation gives CASSLDGTATYEQYF. The full variable domain, with the rest looked up from reference TRBV7-8 and TRBJ2-7, is GAGVSQSPRYKVAKRGQDVALRCDPISGHVSLFWYQQALGQGPEFLTYFQNEAQLDKSGLPSDRFFAERPEGSVSTLKIQRTQQEDSAVYLCASSLDGTATYEQYFGPGTRLTVT.

Comment on this clonotype: A much larger clone is a single base away; this may be a read error. This chain joins TRBV20-1 and TRBJ1-5; D is ambiguous. Germline V lookup: CDR1 DFQATT, CDR2 SNEGSKA (reference sequence). This CDR3 is built from 13 residues. Trimming stripped 3 bases from V and 9 bases from J, with 15 bases between. The CDR3 nucleotides read TGCAGTGCTAGTGGGCCTCCGGGATGGCCCCAGCATTTT. This codes for CSASGPPGWPQHF.